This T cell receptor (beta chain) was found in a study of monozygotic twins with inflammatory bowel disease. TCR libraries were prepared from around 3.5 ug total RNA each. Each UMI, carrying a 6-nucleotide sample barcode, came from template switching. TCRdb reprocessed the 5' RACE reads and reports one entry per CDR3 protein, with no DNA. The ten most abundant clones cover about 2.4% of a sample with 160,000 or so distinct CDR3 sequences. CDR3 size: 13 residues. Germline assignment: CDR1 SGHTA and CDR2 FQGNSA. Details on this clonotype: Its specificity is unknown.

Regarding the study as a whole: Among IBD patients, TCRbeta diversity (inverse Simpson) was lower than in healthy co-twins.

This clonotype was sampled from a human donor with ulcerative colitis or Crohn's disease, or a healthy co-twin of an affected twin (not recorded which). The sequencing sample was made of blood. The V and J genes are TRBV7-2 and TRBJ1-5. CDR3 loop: CASSSENHQPQHF.